The 32 T cell receptor beta chains below all came from one sample that was sequenced in a study of identical twins. TCRdb analysed the 5' RACE reads with MiXCR anew, one entry per CDR3 protein. Found here are roughly 770,000 distinct CDR3 sequences, about 20% of them singletons; the top ten hold under 15%. The same data also went into a second study, on T cells expressing NK-cell markers.

Input material: PBMCs. These receptors were obtained from a woman aged 18-30 years in good health.

This clonotype was observed a few times. A read error may account for a junction end that differs from germline. This sequence joins TRBV7-7 and TRBJ2-7; no clear D. CDR3 length equals 13 residues. CDR1 and CDR2 from the germline V gene are SSHAT and FNYEAQ (reference sequence). As DNA, the CDR3 is TGTGCTAGCAGCCTTACGGTCCGGTCCGAGCAGTACTTC. Translating it yields CASSLTVRSEQYF.

J is TRBJ2-1 and V is TRBV6-2 or TRBV6-3, with no clear D. V gave up 6 bases and J gave up 6 bases, with 9 bases separating them. This CDR3 contains 12 residues. Germline V gene sequence: CDR1 MNHEY, CDR2 SVGEGT. CDR3 bases: TGTGCCAGCAGGCTACAGCGCAATGAGCAGTTCTTC. The encoded protein is CASRLQRNEQFF.

This clonotype was picked up a small number of times. The V gene is TRBV12-3 or TRBV12-4, the J gene TRBJ1-2, with D possibly TRBD1 on 5 matching bases. CDR3 length: 13 amino acids. V was shortened by 3 bases and J by 3 bases, with 8 bases between the two germline ends. The CDR3 here is CASSFRAHYGYTF. CDR3 DNA sequence: TGTGCCAGCAGTTTCAGGGCCCACTATGGCTACACCTTC.

The V gene is TRBV27, the J gene TRBJ1-3; D gene ambiguous. Germline assignment: CDR1 MNHEY and CDR2 SMNVEV (reference sequence). This CDR3 is 16 amino acids long. Trimming removed 2 bases at V and 2 bases at J, with 13 bases between. The CDR3 spells CASSLGPVRAGNTIYF. The CDR3 nucleotides read TGTGCCAGCAGTTTAGGTCCGGTGCGGGCTGGAAACACCATATATTTT.

The gene calls are TRBV10-3 and TRBJ2-7; possible D gene TRBD1, 5 bases. The CDR3 spans 17 residues. CDR1 and CDR2 (germline): ENHRY, SYGVKD. With 3 bases removed from V and 6 bases from J, the gap between germline ends came to 24 bases. The CDR3 nucleotides read TGTGCCATCAGTGATACCTCGGGTCAGGGAATTGTTTTCGAGCAGTACTTC. Encoded protein: CAISDTSGQGIVFEQYF.

The V call is TRBV20-1, the J call TRBJ1-1, with D tentatively TRBD1 (5 bases). Between the trimmed V and J ends, which lost 0 bases and 7 bases, there was a span of 15 bases. Germline CDR1 is DFQATT and CDR2 is SNEGSKA (reference sequence). The CDR3 runs to 14 residues. The CDR3 is CSARDPRGSREAFF. The CDR3 nucleotides are TGCAGTGCTAGAGATCCTCGGGGCAGCCGTGAAGCTTTCTTT.

This sequence joins TRBV6-1 and TRBJ2-1; D is possibly TRBD2 (5 bases). This CDR3 spans 16 amino acids. CDR1 is MNHNS, CDR2 SASEGT, per germline. V was pared by 3 bases and J by 6 bases, with 18 bases between. CDR3 DNA: TGTGCCAGCAGTGAGAGTAGCGTTGAGGTTGGCAATGAGCAGTTCTTC. Translation gives CASSESSVEVGNEQFF.

This chain uses TRBV4-3 with TRBJ1-4, with 7 nucleotides matching TRBD1. The CDR3 loop spans 16 amino acids. The V gene's germline CDR1 is LGHNA and CDR2 YSLEER. Losses at the gene ends were 4 bases for V and 4 bases for J; bases not matched to a gene: 9. For the CDR3, the DNA is TGCGCCAGCAGCCTCTCACAGGGGAAGCTTAATGAAAAACTGTTTTTT. It codes for CASSLSQGKLNEKLFF.

The chain recombines TRBV7-9 with TRBJ1-1; 8 bases match TRBD1. Unmatched junction bases numbered 8, after V lost 8 bases and J lost 0 bases. The length of the CDR3 is 15 residues. CDR1 is SEHNR, CDR2 FQNEAQ, per germline (reference sequence). The CDR3 nucleotides are TGTGCCAGCGGGGGGACAGGAGGGATGAACACTGAAGCTTTCTTT. Protein product: CASGGTGGMNTEAFF.

This clonotype has a handful of counts. The chain carries TRBV5-1 and TRBJ1-2; maybe TRBD1 (6 bases). Germline lookup yields CDR1 SGHRS and CDR2 YFSETQ. Trimming stripped 2 bases from V and 4 bases from J, with 12 bases between. This CDR3 has 14 amino acids. The CDR3: CASSFGGHGYGYTF. The CDR3 nucleotides read TGCGCCAGCAGCTTCGGGGGACACGGCTATGGCTACACCTTC.

The CDR3 nucleotides read TGCGCCAGCAGCCTCCCCCAAGCGGCGAACACCGGGGAGCTGTTTTTT. Residues: CASSLPQAANTGELFF. The genes are TRBV5-1 and TRBJ2-2; D may be TRBD2 (5 bases). This CDR3 contains 16 residues. Trimming pared 4 bases from V and 0 bases from J, leaving 13 bases between. Germline V gene lookup returns CDR1 SGHRS and CDR2 YFSETQ.

In its sample, this clonotype was seen a few times. The V and J genes are TRBV29-1 and TRBJ2-1; 7 bases are shared with TRBD2. Trimming cost V 3 bases and J 1 base; bases outside gene matches: 9. CDR3 length: 16 amino acids. Germline assignment: CDR1 SQVTM and CDR2 ANQGSEA. CDR3 region: CSVEWRAGVSYNEQFF. The CDR3 coding sequence is TGCAGCGTTGAGTGGAGGGCGGGGGTATCCTACAATGAGCAGTTCTTC.

CDR3 protein: CASRNTSTGAVETQYF. In DNA, the CDR3 is TGTGCCAGCAGGAATACTTCGACAGGGGCGGTAGAGACCCAGTACTTC. The J gene is TRBJ2-5, the V gene TRBV3-1; 8 bases fit TRBD1. Germline V gene sequence: CDR1 LGHDT, CDR2 YNNKEL (reference sequence). The trim removed 6 bases at V and 4 bases at J, leaving 13 bases unmatched. This CDR3 region has 16 residues.

This clonotype appeared many times. The chain couples TRBV7-2 to TRBJ2-7; D is perhaps TRBD1 (6 bases). V lost 1 base and J 3 bases, leaving 10 bases between the germline ends. CDR3 length: 14 residues. Germline V gives CDR1 SGHTA, CDR2 FQGNSA. CDR3 amino acids: CASSLETGRYEQYF. The DNA for the CDR3 is TGTGCCAGCAGCTTAGAAACAGGGCGCTACGAGCAGTACTTC.

The J gene is TRBJ2-3, the V gene TRBV7-9; 12 bases line up with TRBD2. Germline V gives CDR1 SEHNR, CDR2 FQNEAQ (reference sequence). With V trimmed by 7 bases and J by 5 bases, 13 bases remained unmatched. The CDR3 length is 17 residues. Written as DNA, the CDR3 is TGTGCCAGCACCCCGATCCTAGCGGGGGGGCCGGGAGATACGCAGTATTTT. This sequence encodes CASTPILAGGPGDTQYF.

The V and J genes are TRBV18 and TRBJ2-3; TRBD2 aligns across 10 bases. Germline V gene sequence: CDR1 KGHSH, CDR2 LQKENI. The V segment lost 3 bases and the J segment 6 bases; nucleotides outside the gene matches: 6. There are 15 residues in the CDR3. CDR3 sequence: CASSPASGGRDTQYF. DNA for the CDR3: TGTGCCAGCTCACCTGCTAGCGGGGGACGGGATACGCAGTATTTT.

This clonotype was observed a few times. The chain links TRBV12-3 or TRBV12-4 to TRBJ2-3; TRBD2 matches at 7 bases. There are 16 residues in the CDR3. V gave up 4 bases and J gave up 4 bases; unmatched junction bases: 11. CDR3 in DNA: TGTGCCAGCAGTTCGCCTACTAGCGCGAGGGCAGATACGCAGTATTTT. It is translated as CASSSPTSARADTQYF.

Only a few counts were recorded for this clonotype. This chain connects TRBV3-1 to TRBJ2-5; D remains unclear. Germline lookup yields CDR1 LGHDT and CDR2 YNNKEL (reference sequence). V was shortened by 3 bases and J by 5 bases, with 7 bases between the two germline ends. There are 12 residues in the CDR3. CDR3 coding DNA: TGTGCCAGCAGCCATCGTCGGGAGACCCAGTACTTC. Translated: CASSHRRETQYF.

This clonotype was counted a few times. The chain uses TRBV5-1 and TRBJ1-1; D remains unclear. This CDR3 comprises 14 residues. Per the germline V gene, CDR1 is SGHRS and CDR2 is YFSETQ. Trimming pared 2 bases from V and 4 bases from J, leaving 12 bases between. The CDR3 region has the DNA TGCGCCAGCAGCTTCTTCGGGCAGATCACTGAAGCTTTCTTT. It translates to CASSFFGQITEAFF.

This clonotype was observed a handful of times. This chain joins TRBV20-1 and TRBJ2-5, with D perhaps given as TRBD1 or TRBD2 (6 bases each). Germline V gene lookup returns CDR1 DFQATT and CDR2 SNEGSKA (reference sequence). V lost 3 bases and J lost 5, with 22 bases in between. This CDR3 is 16 amino acids long. The CDR3 nucleotides read TGCAGTGCTAGTTTCCATCTGGGCCAAGGGGGGGAGACCCAGTACTTC. Translating it yields CSASFHLGQGGETQYF.

Details on this clonotype: The CDR3 end shows no conserved phenylalanine or tryptophan, and so a read error is likely. Because the CDR3's place on the DNA is in doubt, the DNA is left out and the CDR3 is given as listed by TCRdb. This rearrangement joins TRBV7-9 to TRBJ1-1; TRBD1, the table's D call, lacks a check against the DNA. The CDR3 is 12 residues long, counting both termini. In germline, CDR1 is SEHNR, CDR2 FQNEAQ (reference sequence). This chain's CDR3 is CASSEGTGPPLL.

The chain joins TRBV6-1 to TRBJ1-6; D ambiguous. The V end was cut by 7 bases, the J end by 8 bases, with 18 bases between. CDR1 is MNHNS and CDR2 is SASEGT in the germline V gene. The CDR3 is 15 residues long. CDR3 sequence: CASKIRAHPDSPLHF. The CDR3 DNA sequence: TGTGCCAGCAAGATCCGGGCTCACCCCGATTCACCCCTCCACTTT.

The genes are TRBV7-8 and TRBJ2-1, with TRBD2 matching 8 bases. The germline V gene has CDR1 SGHVS and CDR2 FQNEAQ. The trim removed 1 base at V and 8 bases at J, leaving 7 bases unmatched. This CDR3 spans 15 amino acids. The CDR3, as DNA: TGTGCCAGCAGCTTAGTCCGGGAGGGCCACCATGAGCAGTTCTTC. This encodes CASSLVREGHHEQFF.

This clonotype was found a few times. The chain combines TRBV6-1 with TRBJ2-3; 7 bases map to TRBD1. The CDR3 has 14 amino acids. CDR1 MNHNS and CDR2 SASEGT come from the germline V gene. The junction had 8 bases not matched to a gene; V was cut back by 8 bases and J by 3 bases. This CDR3 reads CASETQGVTDTQYF. CDR3 sequence (DNA): TGTGCCAGCGAGACTCAGGGGGTGACAGATACGCAGTATTTT.

This rearrangement joins TRBV20-1 to TRBJ1-5, with a weak D call TRBD1 (6 bases). The V end lost 3 bases, the J end lost 5 bases, and 14 bases lay between the germline ends. Germline CDR1 is DFQATT and CDR2 is SNEGSKA (reference sequence). CDR3 length: 14 amino acids. The CDR3 DNA sequence: TGCAGTGCTAGTGAACAGGGTACCTATCAGCCCCAGCATTTT. It codes for CSASEQGTYQPQHF.

V is TRBV9 and J is TRBJ2-2; TRBD2 agrees at 7 bases. CDR3 length: 18 amino acids. Losses at the gene ends were 2 bases for V and 0 bases for J; bases not matched to a gene: 10. The V gene's germline CDR1 is SGDLS and CDR2 YYNGEE. In DNA form, the CDR3 reads TGTGCCAGCAGCGTGGCCCCTAGCGGAAACGCGAACACCGGGGAGCTGTTTTTT. As protein: CASSVAPSGNANTGELFF.

This clonotype was recorded a few times. The genes are TRBV7-2 and TRBJ1-1; weak D call: TRBD1 (6 bases). V was clipped by 1 base and J by 6 bases, with 15 bases between them. This CDR3 has 15 residues. Germline V gene data show CDR1 as SGHTA and CDR2 as FQGNSA. For the CDR3, the DNA is TGTGCCAGCAGCTTAGTAACAGGGACCCTTGCTGAAGCTTTCTTT. It encodes CASSLVTGTLAEAFF.

The chain couples TRBV14 to TRBJ2-1; 8 bases are shared with TRBD2. With V trimmed by 3 bases and J by 7 bases, 5 bases remained unmatched. The germline CDR1 and CDR2 sequences are SGHDN and FVKESK. The CDR3 is made up of 14 amino acids. The CDR3, as DNA: TGTGCCAGCAGCCAGTTTGCTAGCGGGAATGAGCAGTTCTTC. Protein: CASSQFASGNEQFF.

This clonotype was seen repeatedly, ten times or more. This chain links TRBV5-1 with TRBJ1-2; D gene uncertain. V was shortened by 3 bases and J by 7 bases, with 19 bases between the two germline ends. Germline loops: CDR1 SGHRS, CDR2 YFSETQ. The CDR3 consists of 15 residues. The CDR3 coding sequence is TGCGCCAGCAGCTCCGAAGTTGAGGGTAGTACTGGCTACACCTTC. This sequence encodes CASSSEVEGSTGYTF.

This clonotype was counted once. The chain joins TRBV5-6 to TRBJ2-1; unclear D gene. Germline V gives CDR1 SGHDT, CDR2 YYEEEE. CDR3 length: 15 residues. V was clipped by 1 base and J by 4 bases, with 12 bases between them. The CDR3 DNA reads TGTGCCAGCAGCTTGCGTTTCGGCACGTACAATGAGCAGTTCTTC. This gives the protein CASSLRFGTYNEQFF. Combining the CDR3 with reference TRBV5-6 and TRBJ2-1 gives the whole variable domain DAGVTQSPTHLIKTRGQQVTLRCSPKSGHDTVSWYQQALGQGPQFIFQYYEEEERQRGNFPDRFSGHQFPNYSSELNVNALLLGDSALYLCASSLRFGTYNEQFFGPGTRLTVL.

This clonotype was observed many times. CDR3 residues: CASSFSGHEQFF. Here the CDR3 DNA reads TGTGCCAGCAGTTTCAGCGGGCATGAGCAGTTCTTC. The chain uses TRBV12-3 or TRBV12-4 and TRBJ2-1, with D tentatively TRBD2 (6 bases). The CDR3 has 12 residues. V was cut by 3 bases and J by 8 bases, with 8 bases left in between.

The chain has TRBV7-9 and TRBJ2-1; 8 bases match TRBD2. This CDR3 is built from 15 residues. The germline CDR1 and CDR2 sequences are SEHNR and FQNEAQ (reference sequence). With 5 bases clipped from V and 7 bases from J, the junction kept 10 bases outside the gene matches. The CDR3, as DNA: TGTGCCAGCAGCCCGTCGGGACTAGTGAGAAATGAGCAGTTCTTC. Translated, it gives CASSPSGLVRNEQFF.